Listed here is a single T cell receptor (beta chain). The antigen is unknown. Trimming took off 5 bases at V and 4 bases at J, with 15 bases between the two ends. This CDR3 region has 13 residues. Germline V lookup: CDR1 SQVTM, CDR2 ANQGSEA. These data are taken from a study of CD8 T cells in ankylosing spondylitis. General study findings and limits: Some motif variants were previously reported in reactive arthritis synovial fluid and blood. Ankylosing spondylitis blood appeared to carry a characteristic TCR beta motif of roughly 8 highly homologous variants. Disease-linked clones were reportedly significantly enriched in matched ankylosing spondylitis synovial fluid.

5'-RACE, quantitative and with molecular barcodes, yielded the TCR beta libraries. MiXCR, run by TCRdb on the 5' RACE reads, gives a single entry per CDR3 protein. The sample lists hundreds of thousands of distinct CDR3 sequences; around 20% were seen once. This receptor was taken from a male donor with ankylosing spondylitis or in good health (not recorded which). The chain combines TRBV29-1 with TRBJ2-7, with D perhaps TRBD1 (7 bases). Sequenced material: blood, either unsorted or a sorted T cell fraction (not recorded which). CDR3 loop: CSVLVAGGYEQYF. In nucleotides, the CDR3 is TGCAGCGTTCTCGTGGCAGGGGGGTACGAGCAGTACTTC.